The 21 T cell receptor beta chains below were found in one sample sequenced in a study of human T cells and chemical hapten exposure (dated by TCRdb to 2020 to 2022). The method was 5' RACE. Data came from an Illumina MiSeq. The raw public data were reprocessed by TCRdb itself: fastp quality trimming at Q25, MiXCR clonotype calling, in-frame beta chains only. Each entry is one CDR3 protein sequence, shown with its most common DNA and genes. This sample lists fewer than 150,000 distinct CDR3 sequences; approximately 19% were detected once. The ten largest clones add up to roughly 2.8% of the sample. Total RNA was extracted from unfractionated whole blood that had been collected in Tempus Blood RNA tubes. The receptor source for this set is a human donor in good health.

The rearrangement uses TRBV9 and TRBJ2-5; D remains unclear. The V and J ends lost 0 bases and 6 bases respectively, with 15 bases between them. The CDR3 runs 15 residues. The germline CDR1 and CDR2 sequences are SGDLS and YYNGEE. DNA of the CDR3: TGTGCCAGCAGCGTAGACTGGGGTGGTGGGAAGACCCAGTACTTC. Encoded protein: CASSVDWGGGKTQYF.

The sample holds a few counts of this clonotype. The chain employs TRBV29-1 and TRBJ1-2; D possibly corresponds to TRBD1 (5 bases). CDR1 SQVTM and CDR2 ANQGSEA come from the germline V gene. The CDR3 has 12 residues. The V and J ends lost 4 bases and 2 bases respectively, with 8 bases between them. The CDR3, as DNA: TGCAGCGTTGCTGGGGGAAACTATGGCTACACCTTC. Protein product: CSVAGGNYGYTF.

A few counts support this clonotype. This rearrangement joins TRBV9 to TRBJ2-7, with D maybe TRBD2 (6 bases). The CDR3 loop spans 15 amino acids. The germline V gene has CDR1 SGDLS and CDR2 YYNGEE. V was shortened by 3 bases and J by 2 bases, with 15 bases between the two germline ends. Here the CDR3 DNA reads TGTGCCAGCAGCGAGGGAGTAGCGGCAACCTACGAGCAGTACTTC. As protein: CASSEGVAATYEQYF.

Only a few counts were recorded for this clonotype. The chain is built from TRBV6-4 and TRBJ1-5; no definite D call. Germline assignment: CDR1 MRHNA and CDR2 SNTAGT. The CDR3 has 12 residues. The germline V and J ends were trimmed by 10 bases and 4 bases, with 11 bases remaining between them. The CDR3 nucleotides are TGTGCCACCCCGCAAGGAAATCAGCCCCAGCATTTT. The encoded protein is CATPQGNQPQHF.

This clonotype was seen a handful of times. V usage is TRBV3-1 and J usage is TRBJ2-7, with 10 bases aligning to TRBD2. The V gene's germline CDR1 is LGHDT and CDR2 YNNKEL (reference sequence). V was pared by 8 bases and J by 5 bases, with 6 bases of the junction left unmatched. The CDR3 totals 13 residues. The CDR3 DNA reads as TGTGCCAGCGCGGCTAGCGGGAGCCACGAGCAGTACTTC. This codes for CASAASGSHEQYF.

This clonotype was seen only a few times. The chain links TRBV29-1 to TRBJ1-5, with 9 bases lining up with TRBD1. The CDR3 covers 13 residues. Trimming took 4 bases from V and 7 from J; bases not matched to a gene: 5. Germline CDR1 is SQVTM and CDR2 is ANQGSEA. The CDR3 DNA sequence: TGCAGCGTTGGACAGGGGGTGGGCCAGCCCCAGCATTTT. Its translation is CSVGQGVGQPQHF.

The chain links TRBV6-2 or TRBV6-3 to TRBJ2-5, with 12 positions matching TRBD2. J gave up 4 bases and V 2 bases, and 5 bases lay outside the gene matches. The germline gives CDR1 MNHEY, CDR2 SVGEGT. The CDR3 is made up of 16 amino acids. CDR3 nucleotides: TGTGCCAGCAGTTACGTTTTACTAGCGGGAGGAGAGACCCAGTACTTC. Translation gives CASSYVLLAGGETQYF.

The chain carries TRBV6-1 and TRBJ2-7, with 10 bases matching TRBD1. J lost 3 bases, V lost 6 bases, and 17 bases had no gene match. The CDR3 loop spans 18 amino acids. Per germline, CDR1 MNHNS and CDR2 SASEGT. This CDR3 is CASRRFSVRTGGYYEQYF. CDR3 DNA: TGTGCCAGCAGAAGATTCTCCGTTCGGACAGGGGGTTACTACGAGCAGTACTTC.

This clonotype was detected only a few times. One end of the junction varies from germline; a read error may be responsible. The chain is built from TRBV6-1 and TRBJ1-4, with a weak D call TRBD1 (5 bases). CDR1 is MNHNS, CDR2 SASEGT, per germline. The CDR3 contains 14 residues. CDR3 region: CASREDSPNEKLFF. The DNA of the CDR3 is TGTGCCAGCAGGGAAGACAGTCCTAATGAAAAACTGTTTTTT.

This chain connects TRBV28 to TRBJ1-1, with D unclear. V was clipped by 3 bases and J by 1 base, with 9 bases between them. Germline CDR1 and CDR2: MDHEN and SYDVKM. This CDR3 spans 14 amino acids. The DNA for the CDR3 is TGTGCCAGCAGTTTCTGGGCGGGGAACACTGAAGCTTTCTTT. Protein: CASSFWAGNTEAFF.

This clonotype was detected a few times. The J gene is TRBJ1-1, the V gene TRBV9, with D uncertain. The CDR3 covers 17 residues. The germline CDR1 and CDR2 sequences are SGDLS and YYNGEE. Trimming left V 0 bases short and J 0 bases short, with 15 bases between. In nucleotides, the CDR3 is TGTGCCAGCAGCGTAGAAAGTGGAATTCGAATGAACACTGAAGCTTTCTTT. Its translation: CASSVESGIRMNTEAFF.

This clonotype came up a few times. The chain combines TRBV12-3 or TRBV12-4 with TRBJ2-7; possible D gene TRBD1, 6 bases. This CDR3 has 13 amino acids. The ends were cut back, 5 bases at V and 1 base at J, with 9 bases in the middle. CDR3 in amino acids: CASSTGPSYEQYF. CDR3 nucleotide sequence: TGTGCCAGCAGTACAGGGCCGTCCTACGAGCAGTACTTC.

There are a few counts of this clonotype. This chain uses TRBV25-1 with TRBJ2-7; 10 nucleotides line up with TRBD2. The germline V gene has CDR1 MGHDK and CDR2 SYGVNS. The CDR3 covers 14 residues. The V gene end was trimmed by 2 bases and the J gene end by 4 bases; junction bases not matched to a gene: 2. Here the CDR3 DNA reads TGTGCCAGCAGTGAACTAGCGGGAGTTTACGAGCAGTACTTC. Amino acids: CASSELAGVYEQYF.

The genes are TRBV30 and TRBJ2-7; D unresolved. From germline, CDR1 is GTSNPN and CDR2 SVGIG (reference sequence). Trimming removed 7 bases at V and 2 bases at J, with 12 bases between. This CDR3 has 12 amino acids. The CDR3 DNA follows: TGTGCCTCGGACGCCCAAACCTACGAGCAGTACTTC. Residues: CASDAQTYEQYF.

V gene TRBV30 combines with J gene TRBJ2-1; no clear D gene. CDR1 GTSNPN and CDR2 SVGIG come from the germline V gene (reference sequence). V was pared by 2 bases and J by 7 bases, with 6 bases between. The CDR3 extends over 11 amino acids. This chain's CDR3 is CAWSHQNEQFF. As DNA, the CDR3 is TGTGCCTGGAGTCATCAGAATGAGCAGTTCTTC. Variable domain in full (rest from reference TRBV30 and TRBJ2-1): SQTIHQWPATLVQPVGSPLSLECTVEGTSNPNLYWYRQAAGRGLQLLFYSVGIGQISSEVPQNLSASRPQDRQFILSSKKLLLSDSGFYLCAWSHQNEQFFGPGTRLTVL.

This clonotype was detected only a few times. The gene calls are TRBV2 and TRBJ1-6; maybe TRBD1 (6 bases). In germline, CDR1 is SNHLY, CDR2 FYNNEI. CDR3 length equals 14 residues. The V end lost 2 bases, the J end lost 7 bases, and 9 bases lay between the germline ends. CDR3 sequence: CASSESRGNSPLHF. As DNA, the CDR3 is TGTGCCAGCAGTGAAAGCAGGGGAAATTCACCCCTCCACTTT.

This clonotype was observed a handful of times. The CDR3 region has the DNA TGCGCCAGCAGCCCGCGAGGCAGGAGCTCAAGGAACACTGAAGCTTTCTTT. Translation: CASSPRGRSSRNTEAFF. The chain links TRBV5-1 to TRBJ1-1; D uncertain. This CDR3 has 17 residues. V was shortened by 4 bases and J by 1 base, with 20 bases between the two germline ends. CDR1 and CDR2 (germline): SGHRS, YFSETQ.

This clonotype showed up just a few times. The J gene is TRBJ2-7, the V gene TRBV28; no clear D. V shed 3 bases and J shed 9 bases, with 15 bases lying between them. The CDR3 is made up of 13 amino acids. Germline assignment: CDR1 MDHEN and CDR2 SYDVKM. CDR3 sequence (DNA): TGTGCCAGCAGTTTGAGCCCTGAACACCGGCAGTACTTC. It yields the protein CASSLSPEHRQYF.

Here the CDR3 reads CASSRERLASGNIQYF. The CDR3 region has the DNA TGTGCCAGCAGCCGTGAACGACTAGCTAGTGGAAACATTCAGTACTTC. The chain has TRBV5-4 and TRBJ2-4; 7 bases map to TRBD2. Germline V lookup: CDR1 SGHNT, CDR2 YYREEE (reference sequence). CDR3 length equals 16 residues. After removal of 4 bases from V and 6 bases from J, the junction contained 13 bases not matched to a gene.

This clonotype was observed a handful of times. This chain joins TRBV6-1 and TRBJ1-1; 7 positions agree with TRBD1. Germline V gives CDR1 MNHNS, CDR2 SASEGT. The CDR3 runs to 15 residues. Trimming at V came to 5 bases and at J to 1 base, leaving 7 bases not matched to a gene. The CDR3 DNA reads as TGTGCCAGCAGTCGTCGACAGGGCCCGAACACTGAAGCTTTCTTT. Its translation is CASSRRQGPNTEAFF.

V gene TRBV20-1 combines with J gene TRBJ2-3; 12 bases map to TRBD2. The germline V gene has CDR1 DFQATT and CDR2 SNEGSKA (reference sequence). After removal of 0 bases from V and 5 bases from J, the junction contained 12 bases not matched to a gene. This CDR3 comprises 18 residues. CDR3 nucleotides: TGCAGTGCTAGAGATGTTCAAGGACTAGCGGGGAGGGTAGATACGCAGTATTTT. This translates into CSARDVQGLAGRVDTQYF.